These 32 T cell receptor beta chains came from one sample sequenced in a study of T cell repertoires in cytomegalovirus infection. MiXCR, applied by TCRdb to the reads, yields one record per CDR3 protein. The table has more than 400,000 distinct CDR3 sequences, around a quarter seen once. Sequencing was done on a sample of PBMCs. Receptor source: a human donor in good health (CMV status not recorded). Some clones in this sample may be carry-over from other donors' samples.

The chain combines TRBV29-1 with TRBJ2-5; D uncertain. Trimming pared 6 bases from V and 5 bases from J, leaving 13 bases between. The CDR3 is made up of 12 amino acids. The germline gives CDR1 SQVTM, CDR2 ANQGSEA. CDR3 coding DNA: TGCAGCGTCGGAACGAGTGTTGAGACCCAGTACTTC. Residues: CSVGTSVETQYF. Combining the CDR3 with reference TRBV29-1 and TRBJ2-5 gives the whole variable domain SAVISQKPSRDICQRGTSLTIQCQVDSQVTMMFWYRQQPGQSLTLIATANQGSEATYESGFVIDKFPISRPNLTFSTLTVSNMSPEDSSIYLCSVGTSVETQYFGPGTRLLVL.

The chain employs TRBV6-2 or TRBV6-3 and TRBJ2-2, with 7 bases identical to TRBD1. Germline V gives CDR1 MNHEY, CDR2 SVGEGT. This CDR3 has 15 amino acids. Trimming removed 1 base from V and 3 bases from J; junction bases left unmatched: 2. CDR3 nucleotide sequence: TGTGCCAGCAGTTACTTTACAGGGGACACCGGGGAGCTGTTTTTT. Residues: CASSYFTGDTGELFF.

V is TRBV11-1 and J is TRBJ2-1, with D maybe TRBD2 (5 bases). V lost 5 bases to trimming and J lost 13 bases, with 18 bases between them. Germline V gene data show CDR1 as SGHAT and CDR2 as FQDESV (reference sequence). The CDR3 sequence is 13 residues long. CDR3 loop: CASSRYDAGGQFF. CDR3 coding DNA: TGTGCCAGCAGCCGATATGACGCAGGAGGTCAGTTCTTC.

This clonotype was seen more than once but under ten times. The J gene is TRBJ1-4, the V gene TRBV25-1; 11 nucleotides line up with TRBD1. Germline V gives CDR1 MGHDK, CDR2 SYGVNS. The ends lost 8 bases at V and 7 bases at J; junction bases unmatched: 6. CDR3 length equals 14 residues. CDR3 in DNA: TGTGCCAGCGCCCGGACAGGGGGCGTTGAAAAACTGTTTTTT. It translates to CASARTGGVEKLFF.

The chain has TRBV5-4 and TRBJ2-3; TRBD2 agrees at 7 bases. With 5 bases clipped from V and 3 bases from J, the junction kept 15 bases outside the gene matches. This CDR3 is 17 amino acids long. Germline CDR1 reads SGHNT; CDR2 reads YYREEE (reference sequence). Written as DNA, the CDR3 is TGTGCCAGCAGTTTGCTCGGGGGAGGGCCAGGAACAGATACGCAGTATTTT. Its translation: CASSLLGGGPGTDTQYF.

The rearrangement joins TRBV30 to TRBJ1-1; D uncertain. Germline lookup yields CDR1 GTSNPN and CDR2 SVGIG (reference sequence). The CDR3 is 15 amino acids. Trimming shortened V by 2 bases and J by 2 bases, and 15 bases separated the two germline ends. The DNA of the CDR3 is TGTGCCTGGAGTCCCCCGGCCCTTTTAAACACTGAAGCTTTCTTT. Translating gives CAWSPPALLNTEAFF.

The chain uses TRBV4-1 and TRBJ2-5; D is perhaps TRBD1 or TRBD2 (6 bases each). The CDR3 length is 14 residues. V lost 5 bases to trimming and J lost 2 bases, with 12 bases between them. Germline V gives CDR1 MGHRA, CDR2 YSYEKL. The CDR3 region has the DNA TGCGCCAGCAGCGGAGGGGGTTGGCAAGAGACCCAGTACTTC. It specifies CASSGGGWQETQYF.

This clonotype was counted a few times. The chain joins TRBV7-9 to TRBJ2-7; 12 bases line up with TRBD2. The J segment lost 3 bases and the V segment lost 7 bases, leaving 19 bases of the junction unmatched. Germline loops: CDR1 SEHNR, CDR2 FQNEAQ (reference sequence). The CDR3 spans 19 residues. DNA of the CDR3: TGTGCCAGCACTACGACTAGCGGGAGACACCGGACTGGATTCTACGAGCAGTACTTC. Protein product: CASTTTSGRHRTGFYEQYF.

This clonotype has a handful of counts. In DNA, the CDR3 is TGTGCCACCAGCGGGGGACAGACATTGAACACTGAAGCTTTCTTT. Translated, it gives CATSGGQTLNTEAFF. The chain combines TRBV15 with TRBJ1-1; 7 bases match TRBD1. CDR1 is LNHNV, CDR2 YYDKDF, per germline (reference sequence). Unmatched junction bases numbered 6, after V lost 5 bases and J lost 0 bases. This CDR3 is built from 15 residues.

The chain links TRBV7-9 to TRBJ1-1; TRBD1 aligns across 7 bases. There are 15 residues in the CDR3. With V trimmed by 3 bases and J by 7 bases, 11 bases remained unmatched. CDR1 and CDR2 (germline): SEHNR, FQNEAQ (reference sequence). The DNA for the CDR3 is TGTGCCAGCAGCTTTGGAGACTCCAGGGGGATTGAAGCTTTCTTT. Translation gives CASSFGDSRGIEAFF.

The chain is built from TRBV28 and TRBJ2-7, with TRBD2 identical over 12 bases. Germline V gives CDR1 MDHEN, CDR2 SYDVKM. The V gene end was trimmed by 6 bases and the J gene end by 4 bases; junction bases not matched to a gene: 19. CDR3 length: 19 residues. The CDR3 nucleotides read TGTGCCAGCAGACCCACCCTAGCGGGAGGGCCGTCTTATGGTTACGAGCAGTACTTC. It encodes CASRPTLAGGPSYGYEQYF.

This clonotype has a handful of counts. The chain is built from TRBV12-5 and TRBJ1-1; D is possibly TRBD1 (6 bases). The ends were cut back, 4 bases at V and 0 bases at J, with 12 bases in the middle. The CDR3 has 15 residues. Per the germline V gene, CDR1 is LGHNT and CDR2 is FRNRAP. CDR3 sequence reads: CASGSRTAVNTEAFF. In DNA, the CDR3 is TGTGCTAGTGGTTCTAGGACAGCCGTGAACACTGAAGCTTTCTTT.

This clonotype turned up a few times. This chain connects TRBV19 to TRBJ1-2; 8 bases line up with TRBD1. CDR1 is LNHDA and CDR2 is SQIVND in the germline V gene (reference sequence). J lost 2 bases, V lost 5 bases, and 7 bases had no gene match. CDR3 length: 15 amino acids. The CDR3 nucleotides are TGTGCCAGTAGTCCGTGGACAGGGAGGAACTATGGCTACACCTTC. Amino acids: CASSPWTGRNYGYTF.

The table lists this clonotype with a few counts. The chain uses TRBV7-6 and TRBJ2-2; D remains unclear. The germline V and J ends were trimmed by 5 bases and 5 bases, with 9 bases remaining between them. The CDR3 extends over 13 amino acids. Looked up from germline, CDR1 is SGHVS and CDR2 is FNYEAQ. The CDR3 loop reads CASSRKITGELFF. CDR3 DNA sequence: TGTGCCAGCAGCCGCAAGATTACCGGGGAGCTGTTTTTT.

This chain connects TRBV7-8 to TRBJ2-1; 9 bases line up with TRBD1. From germline, CDR1 is SGHVS and CDR2 FQNEAQ. J was trimmed by 0 bases and V by 8 bases; bases with no gene match: 17. The CDR3 covers 19 residues. The CDR3 sequence: CASEENGPGQGSSYNEQFF. The CDR3 coding sequence is TGTGCCAGCGAGGAAAATGGACCCGGACAGGGGAGCTCCTACAATGAGCAGTTCTTC. The variable domain in full, with the rest retrieved from reference TRBV7-8 and TRBJ2-1, is GAGVSQSPRYKVAKRGQDVALRCDPISGHVSLFWYQQALGQGPEFLTYFQNEAQLDKSGLPSDRFFAERPEGSVSTLKIQRTQQEDSAVYLCASEENGPGQGSSYNEQFFGPGTRLTVL.

This clonotype was recorded a few times. The rearrangement joins TRBV20-1 to TRBJ2-1; the match to TRBD2 covers 8 bases. V dropped 3 bases and J dropped 6; count of bases not matched to a gene: 7. The CDR3 has 14 residues. Germline CDR1 DFQATT, CDR2 SNEGSKA (reference sequence). The CDR3 DNA is TGCAGTGCTAGCCTCGGGAGGGCCTTCAATGAGCAGTTCTTC. Translated: CSASLGRAFNEQFF.

This chain links TRBV29-1 with TRBJ2-6; no clear D. Trimming shortened V by 3 bases and J by 0 bases, and 3 bases separated the two germline ends. Germline V gives CDR1 SQVTM, CDR2 ANQGSEA. CDR3 length: 13 residues. CDR3 protein: CSVDSSGANVLTF. For the CDR3, the DNA is TGCAGCGTTGATAGCTCTGGGGCCAACGTCCTGACTTTC.

The chain uses TRBV5-8 and TRBJ2-1; 11 bases are a match to TRBD1. The J segment lost 8 bases and the V segment lost 4 bases, leaving 8 bases of the junction unmatched. CDR1 and CDR2 from the germline V gene are SGHTS and YDEGEE. The CDR3 covers 15 residues. CDR3 sequence (DNA): TGTGCCAGCAGCCAGGACAGGGGGCACGGGGATGAGCAGTTCTTC. Protein: CASSQDRGHGDEQFF.

This clonotype appeared once. V gene TRBV12-3 or TRBV12-4 combines with J gene TRBJ1-1, with D perhaps matching TRBD1 (6 bases). The CDR3 runs to 14 residues. Trimming took off 4 bases at V and 4 bases at J, with 13 bases between the two ends. This CDR3 reads CASSSLGGLTEAFF. The CDR3, as DNA: TGTGCCAGCAGTTCCCTCGGGGGGCTCACTGAAGCTTTCTTT.

This clonotype was observed a few times. The rearrangement links TRBV10-3 to TRBJ1-1; D ambiguous. CDR3 length: 12 amino acids. Trimming cost V 3 bases and J 7 bases, with 9 bases left between them. Germline V lookup: CDR1 ENHRY, CDR2 SYGVKD. The CDR3 is CAISDIGIEAFF. The CDR3 DNA is TGTGCCATCAGTGACATCGGAATTGAAGCTTTCTTT.

The chain links TRBV28 to TRBJ2-3; 7 bases are shared with TRBD1. Trimming took 0 bases from V and 0 from J; bases not matched to a gene: 3. The CDR3 loop spans 16 amino acids. Germline values: CDR1 MDHEN, CDR2 SYDVKM. CDR3: CASSLWGQISTDTQYF. CDR3 in DNA: TGTGCCAGCAGTTTATGGGGACAGATTAGCACAGATACGCAGTATTTT.

The DNA for the CDR3 is TGTGCCAGTAGTAAACTAGCGGGAGCGTTCAATGAGCAGTTCTTC. It is translated as CASSKLAGAFNEQFF. The rearrangement links TRBV19 to TRBJ2-1; 11 positions match TRBD2. This CDR3 has 15 amino acids. Trimming cost V 4 bases and J 6 bases; bases outside gene matches: 5. CDR1 and CDR2 from the germline V gene are LNHDA and SQIVND (reference sequence).

This rearrangement joins TRBV28 to TRBJ2-3; TRBD1 aligns across 8 bases. The CDR3 length is 14 residues. Losses at the gene ends were 4 bases for V and 6 bases for J; bases not matched to a gene: 6. Looked up from germline, CDR1 is MDHEN and CDR2 is SYDVKM. The DNA of the CDR3 is TGTGCCAGCAGTTCCCTTGACAGGGGCGATACGCAGTATTTT. This sequence encodes CASSSLDRGDTQYF.

This clonotype was observed a few times. The chain is built from TRBV7-2 and TRBJ2-5; 12 bases are a match to TRBD2. This CDR3 has 18 amino acids. V trimming: 5 bases; J trimming: 3 bases; junction bases outside the gene matches: 13. Per germline, CDR1 SGHTA and CDR2 FQGNSA. The CDR3 region has the DNA TGTGCCAGCAGCGGCTCTGCAGGGACTAGCGGGTCGGAAGAGACCCAGTACTTC. Translated, it gives CASSGSAGTSGSEETQYF.

The genes are TRBV7-9 and TRBJ2-2; D remains unclear. The germline V gene has CDR1 SEHNR and CDR2 FQNEAQ (reference sequence). V lost 1 base, J lost 3 bases, and 6 bases lay in between. The CDR3 is 14 residues long. The CDR3 loop is CASSLVTYTGELFF. The CDR3 nucleotides are TGTGCCAGCAGCTTAGTGACCTACACCGGGGAGCTGTTTTTT. Combining the CDR3 with reference TRBV7-9 and TRBJ2-2 gives the whole variable domain DTGVSQNPRHKITKRGQNVTFRCDPISEHNRLYWYRQTLGQGPEFLTYFQNEAQLEKSRLLSDRFSAERPKGSFSTLEIQRTEQGDSAMYLCASSLVTYTGELFFGEGSRLTVL.

In its sample, this clonotype was seen a few times. The chain carries TRBV6-6 and TRBJ2-2, with TRBD2 matching over 14 bases. CDR1 is MNHNY, CDR2 SVGAGI, per germline (reference sequence). The CDR3 is 18 residues long. With V trimmed by 10 bases and J by 6 bases, 16 bases remained unmatched. DNA of the CDR3: TGTGCCATCCTGTATCCGGGACTAGCGGGAGAATTGGCCGGGGAGCTGTTTTTT. It specifies CAILYPGLAGELAGELFF.

The CDR3 DNA follows: TGTGCCAGCAGGGCGACAGGAGCAAACTATGGCTACACCTTC. This gives the protein CASRATGANYGYTF. J is TRBJ1-2 and V is TRBV9, with a weak D call TRBD1 (6 bases). This CDR3 comprises 14 residues. V was clipped by 5 bases and J by 2 bases, with 13 bases between them. Germline loops: CDR1 SGDLS, CDR2 YYNGEE. Together with reference TRBV9 and TRBJ1-2, the CDR3 gives the full variable domain: DSGVTQTPKHLITATGQRVTLRCSPRSGDLSVYWYQQSLDQGLQFLIQYYNGEERAKGNILERFSAQQFPDLHSELNLSSLELGDSALYFCASRATGANYGYTFGSGTRLTVV.

This clonotype was counted only a few times. This sequence joins TRBV4-2 and TRBJ2-7; unclear D gene. Germline CDR1 and CDR2: LGHNA and YNFKEQ. V lost 0 bases and J 2 bases, leaving 11 bases between the germline ends. This CDR3 has 15 residues. Written as DNA, the CDR3 is TGTGCCAGCAGCCAAGACCCCACAGATCCCTACGAGCAGTACTTC. This codes for CASSQDPTDPYEQYF.

The rearrangement joins TRBV19 to TRBJ2-3, with D perhaps matching TRBD2 (5 bases). V was trimmed by 5 bases and J by 1 base, leaving 13 bases between them. Germline-derived CDR1 and CDR2 are LNHDA and SQIVND (reference sequence). This CDR3 contains 15 residues. CDR3 protein: CASSGSGLGTDTQYF. CDR3 DNA sequence: TGTGCCAGTAGTGGAAGCGGTTTGGGCACAGATACGCAGTATTTT.

The chain uses TRBV6-6 and TRBJ1-1; D gene unclear. The CDR3 runs 14 residues. The germline gives CDR1 MNHNY, CDR2 SVGAGI (reference sequence). Trimming pared 3 bases from V and 6 bases from J, leaving 14 bases between. CDR3: CASSYSGGQAEAFF. The DNA of the CDR3 is TGTGCCAGCAGTTATTCGGGTGGTCAGGCTGAAGCTTTCTTT.

In this sample, this clonotype turned up many times. This rearrangement joins TRBV7-2 to TRBJ1-1, with D maybe TRBD1 (6 bases). Germline values: CDR1 SGHTA, CDR2 FQGNSA. V shed 2 bases and J shed 4 bases, with 14 bases lying between them. CDR3 length equals 15 residues. CDR3 DNA sequence: TGTGCCAGCAGCTTACTCGGGGGCGCGGGCACTGAAGCTTTCTTT. Translating gives CASSLLGGAGTEAFF. Full variable domain (outside the CDR3, taken from reference TRBV7-2 and TRBJ1-1): GAGVSQSPSNKVTEKGKDVELRCDPISGHTALYWYRQSLGQGLEFLIYFQGNSAPDKSGLPSDRFSAERTGGSVSTLTIQRTQQEDSAVYLCASSLLGGAGTEAFFGQGTRLTVV.

This clonotype was recorded once. This chain joins TRBV14 and TRBJ2-1, with 12 bases that match TRBD1. Germline CDR1 is SGHDN and CDR2 is FVKESK. Trimming cost V 3 bases and J 6 bases; bases outside gene matches: 15. This CDR3 comprises 19 residues. The CDR3 protein is CASSHRDRGLRGFSNEQFF. CDR3 bases: TGTGCCAGCAGCCACCGGGACAGGGGGCTGAGGGGGTTCTCCAATGAGCAGTTCTTC.